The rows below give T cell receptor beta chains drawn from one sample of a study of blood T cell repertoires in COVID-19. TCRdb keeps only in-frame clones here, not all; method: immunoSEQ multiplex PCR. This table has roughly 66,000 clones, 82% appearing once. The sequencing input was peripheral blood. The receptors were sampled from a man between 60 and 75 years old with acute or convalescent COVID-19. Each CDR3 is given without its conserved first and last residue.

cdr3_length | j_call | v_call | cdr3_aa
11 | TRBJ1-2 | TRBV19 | ATTLTGTDGYT
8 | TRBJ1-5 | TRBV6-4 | ASRLYPQH
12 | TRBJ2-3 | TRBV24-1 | ATRGPGGTDTQY
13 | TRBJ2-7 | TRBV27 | AITIGQGDYYEQY
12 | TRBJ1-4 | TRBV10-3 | AISHSATNEKLF
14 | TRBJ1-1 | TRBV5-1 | ASTPQGGAVNTEAF
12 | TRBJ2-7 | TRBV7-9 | ASSLETGRYEQY
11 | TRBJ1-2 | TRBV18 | ASSPPGQGGYT
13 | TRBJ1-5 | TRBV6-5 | ATAAGQGNNQPQH
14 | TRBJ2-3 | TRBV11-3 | ASSLGSDSGTDTQY
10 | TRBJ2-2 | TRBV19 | ASSTFSGELF
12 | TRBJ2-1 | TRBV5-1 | ASIQGASDNEQF
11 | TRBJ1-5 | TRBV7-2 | ASSRNRDRPQH
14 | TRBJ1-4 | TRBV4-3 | ASSPRNAGGSEKLF
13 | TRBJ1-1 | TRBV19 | ASTPSQGPNTEAF
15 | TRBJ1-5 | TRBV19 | ASSLYLGVGGDWPQH
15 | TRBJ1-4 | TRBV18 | ASSPTTGEPMGEKLF
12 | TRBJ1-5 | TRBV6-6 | ASNQGGVNQPQH
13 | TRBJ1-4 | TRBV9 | ASSVQTGGNEKLF
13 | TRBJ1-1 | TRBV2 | ASSTTGLMNTEAF
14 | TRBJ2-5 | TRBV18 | ASSRRGSGGQETQY
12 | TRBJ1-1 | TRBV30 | AWNAGTSNTEAF
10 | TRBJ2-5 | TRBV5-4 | ASSEHQETQY
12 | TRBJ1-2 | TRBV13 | ASSLGQVRDGYT
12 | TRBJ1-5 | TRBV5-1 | ASSLGTGNQPQH
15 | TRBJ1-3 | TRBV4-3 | ASSQSHPLRGRDTIY
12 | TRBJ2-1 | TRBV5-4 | ASSLGGGLNEQF
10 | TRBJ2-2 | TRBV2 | ASSGTGGELF
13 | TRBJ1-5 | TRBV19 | ASSILQNSNQPQH
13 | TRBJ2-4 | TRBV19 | ASSKGGGAKNIQY
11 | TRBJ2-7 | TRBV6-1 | ASSDAKRYEQY
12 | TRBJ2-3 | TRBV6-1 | ASSEARAADTQY
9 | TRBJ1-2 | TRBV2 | AGGNRVGYT
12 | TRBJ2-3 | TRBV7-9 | ASSLVATSDTQY
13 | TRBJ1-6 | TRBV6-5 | ASSNRGFAGSPLH
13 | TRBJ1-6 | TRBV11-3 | ASSLGPGVGSPLH
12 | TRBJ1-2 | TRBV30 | AWSGSRGPYGYT
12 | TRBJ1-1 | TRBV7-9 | ASSLGHPDTEAF
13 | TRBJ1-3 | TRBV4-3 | ASSGYQGNGNTIY
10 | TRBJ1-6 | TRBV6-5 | ASSYRDSPLH
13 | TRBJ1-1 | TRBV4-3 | ASSQEGQGMTEAF
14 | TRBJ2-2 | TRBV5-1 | ASRGVQGGNTGELF
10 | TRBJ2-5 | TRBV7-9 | ASSSSKETQY
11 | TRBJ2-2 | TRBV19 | ASSPVRAGELF
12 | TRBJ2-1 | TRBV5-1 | ASSLAGENNEQF
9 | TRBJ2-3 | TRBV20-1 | SARGPEMQY
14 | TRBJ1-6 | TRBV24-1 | ATSDGGQGEHSPLH
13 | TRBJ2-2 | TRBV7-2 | ASSLVLVRGGELF
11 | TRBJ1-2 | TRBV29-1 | SVGTGENYGYT
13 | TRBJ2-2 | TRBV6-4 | ASSETGGFTGELF
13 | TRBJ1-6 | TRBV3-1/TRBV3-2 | ASSQATGINSPLH
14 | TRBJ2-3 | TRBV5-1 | ASSLVLAGGPGTQY
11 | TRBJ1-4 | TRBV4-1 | ASSFSRNEKLF